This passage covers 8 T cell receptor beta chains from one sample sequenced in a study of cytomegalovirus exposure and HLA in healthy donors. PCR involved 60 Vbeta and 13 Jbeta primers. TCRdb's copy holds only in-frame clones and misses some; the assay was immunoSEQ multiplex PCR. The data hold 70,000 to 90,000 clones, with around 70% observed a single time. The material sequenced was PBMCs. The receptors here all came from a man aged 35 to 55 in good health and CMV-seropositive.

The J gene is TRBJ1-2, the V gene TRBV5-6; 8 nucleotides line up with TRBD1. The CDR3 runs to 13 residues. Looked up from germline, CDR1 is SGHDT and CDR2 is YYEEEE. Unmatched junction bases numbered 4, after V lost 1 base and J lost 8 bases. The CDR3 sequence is CASSLRQGAGYTF. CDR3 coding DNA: TGTGCCAGCAGCTTGAGGCAGGGGGCGGGCTACACCTTC.

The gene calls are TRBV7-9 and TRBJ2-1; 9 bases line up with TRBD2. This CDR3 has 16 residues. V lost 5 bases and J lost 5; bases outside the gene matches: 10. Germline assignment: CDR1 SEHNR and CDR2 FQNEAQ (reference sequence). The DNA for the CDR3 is TGTGCCAGCAGCATATTAGCGGGGGCGCCGAACAATGAGCAGTTCTTC. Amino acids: CASSILAGAPNNEQFF.

CDR3 nucleotides: TGTGCCAGTGGCCAAACCGGACGGGGGATAGGGACCCAGTACTTC. Translation: CASGQTGRGIGTQYF. The V gene is TRBV28, the J gene TRBJ2-5; perhaps TRBD2 as D (6 bases). There are 15 residues in the CDR3. V lost 9 bases and J lost 7, with 24 bases in between. Germline assignment: CDR1 MDHEN and CDR2 SYDVKM.

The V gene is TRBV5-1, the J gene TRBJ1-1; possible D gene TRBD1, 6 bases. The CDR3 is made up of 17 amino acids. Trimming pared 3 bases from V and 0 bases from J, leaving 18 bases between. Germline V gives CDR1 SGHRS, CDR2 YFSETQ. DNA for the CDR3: TGCGCCAGCAGCTCGAAGCCCGGACAGTCCTTGAACACTGAAGCTTTCTTT. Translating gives CASSSKPGQSLNTEAFF.

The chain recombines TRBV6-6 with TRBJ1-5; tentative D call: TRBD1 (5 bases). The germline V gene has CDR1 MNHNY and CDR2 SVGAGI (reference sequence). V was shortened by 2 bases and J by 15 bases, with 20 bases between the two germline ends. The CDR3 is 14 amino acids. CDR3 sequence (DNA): TGTGCCAGCAGTTACGGGGTGGGGGGGAATGAGTGGCATTTT. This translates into CASSYGVGGNEWHF.

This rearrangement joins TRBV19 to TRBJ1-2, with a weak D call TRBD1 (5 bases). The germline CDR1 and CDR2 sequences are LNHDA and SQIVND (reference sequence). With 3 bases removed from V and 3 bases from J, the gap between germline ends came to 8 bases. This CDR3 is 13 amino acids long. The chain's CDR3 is CASSMGGYYGYTF. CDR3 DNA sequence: TGTGCCAGTAGTATGGGGGGGTACTATGGCTACACCTTC.

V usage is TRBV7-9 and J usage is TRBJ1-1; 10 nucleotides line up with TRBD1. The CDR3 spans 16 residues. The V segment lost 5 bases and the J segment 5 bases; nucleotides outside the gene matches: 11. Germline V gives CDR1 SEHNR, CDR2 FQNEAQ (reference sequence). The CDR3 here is CASSPPGQGLHTEAFF. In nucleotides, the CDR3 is TGTGCCAGCAGCCCGCCGGGACAGGGGTTGCATACTGAAGCTTTCTTT.

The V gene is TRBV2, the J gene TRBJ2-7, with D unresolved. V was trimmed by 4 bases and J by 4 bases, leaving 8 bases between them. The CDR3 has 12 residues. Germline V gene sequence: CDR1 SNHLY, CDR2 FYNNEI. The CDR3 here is CASSVGFYEQYF. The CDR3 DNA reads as TGTGCCAGCAGTGTCGGGTTTTACGAGCAGTACTTC. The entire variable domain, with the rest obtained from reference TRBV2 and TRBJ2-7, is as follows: EPEVTQTPSHQVTQMGQEVILRCVPISNHLYFYWYRQILGQKVEFLVSFYNNEISEKSEIFDDQFSVERPDGSNFTLKIRSTKLEDSAMYFCASSVGFYEQYFGPGTRLTVT.